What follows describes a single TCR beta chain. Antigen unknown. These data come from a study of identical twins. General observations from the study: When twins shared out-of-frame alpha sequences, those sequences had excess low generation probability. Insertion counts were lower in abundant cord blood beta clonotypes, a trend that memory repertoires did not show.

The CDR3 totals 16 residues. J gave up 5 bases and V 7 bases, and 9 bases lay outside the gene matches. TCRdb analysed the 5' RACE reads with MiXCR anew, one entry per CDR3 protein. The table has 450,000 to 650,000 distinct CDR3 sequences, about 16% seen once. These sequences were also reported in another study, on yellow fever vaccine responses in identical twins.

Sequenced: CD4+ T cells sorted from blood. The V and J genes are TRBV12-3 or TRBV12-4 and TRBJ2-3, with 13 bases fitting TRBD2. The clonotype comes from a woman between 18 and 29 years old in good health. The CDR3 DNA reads TGTGCCAGCATGGTTCGCACTAGCGGGGGGGTAGATACGCAGTATTTT. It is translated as CASMVRTSGGVDTQYF.